The sample holds many counts of the clone carrying this T cell receptor (beta chain). Its antigen is unknown. Together with a sample-barcoded 5' primer, a J-beta primer mix was included in a second PCR lasting about 7 to 11 cycles. Sequencing yielded, for each sample, at least 2.5 million paired-end reads carrying CDR3. In TCRdb, the 5' RACE reads were re-called with MiXCR into one record per CDR3 protein. Here the sample spans 1.6 million or so distinct CDR3 sequences, approximately 32% being singletons. The sample belongs to a study of blood T cells in healthy people across ages. Germline CDR1 is SGHKS and CDR2 is YYEKEE (reference sequence). V lost 0 bases to trimming and J lost 6 bases; unmatched junction nucleotides: 4. This CDR3 has 14 amino acids. Every donor contributed roughly 10 milliliters of peripheral blood by blood draw. Study results and limitations: Any conclusive comparison of naive versus antigen-experienced cells was prevented by using unsorted PBMCs. A roughly linear fall in TCR beta diversity per million T cells was seen with increasing age.

The chain has TRBV5-5 and TRBJ1-2, with 8 bases fitting TRBD1. Sequencing was carried out using blood. The TCR sequence derives from a woman under 40 in good health. The CDR3 DNA is TGTGCCAGCAGCTTGGGCAGGGGGCGTGATGGCTACACCTTC. It is translated as CASSLGRGRDGYTF.